This TCR beta chain was sequenced for a study of T cells in Graves' hyperthyroidism and ophthalmopathy. Study in general: Peripheral blood was drawn at first diagnosis, prior to all treatment.

This CDR3 has 14 residues. The V gene's germline CDR1 is SNHLY and CDR2 FYNNEI. V lost 7 bases and J 0 bases, leaving 13 bases between the germline ends. It was RNA transcripts that yielded the amplified TCR beta CDR3 regions. Using the HTBI primer set, a first-round RT-PCR was run on the TCR CDR3. MiXCR was run by TCRdb on the multiplex PCR reads, yielding one entry per CDR3 protein. The sample comprises 200,000 to 250,000 distinct CDR3 sequences, roughly a sixth of which are singletons, and under 65% rests with the top ten. This clonotype came up many times. Lactation, pregnancy, other autoimmune disease or uncontrolled infection led to exclusion of patients.

This TCR derives from a middle-aged man with Graves' hyperthyroidism. Input material: blood. This chain joins TRBV2 and TRBJ2-7; a possible D gene is TRBD1 (5 bases). The CDR3 spells CASKGESVSYEQYF. The CDR3, as DNA: TGTGCCAGCAAAGGGGAAAGCGTCTCCTACGAGCAGTACTTC.